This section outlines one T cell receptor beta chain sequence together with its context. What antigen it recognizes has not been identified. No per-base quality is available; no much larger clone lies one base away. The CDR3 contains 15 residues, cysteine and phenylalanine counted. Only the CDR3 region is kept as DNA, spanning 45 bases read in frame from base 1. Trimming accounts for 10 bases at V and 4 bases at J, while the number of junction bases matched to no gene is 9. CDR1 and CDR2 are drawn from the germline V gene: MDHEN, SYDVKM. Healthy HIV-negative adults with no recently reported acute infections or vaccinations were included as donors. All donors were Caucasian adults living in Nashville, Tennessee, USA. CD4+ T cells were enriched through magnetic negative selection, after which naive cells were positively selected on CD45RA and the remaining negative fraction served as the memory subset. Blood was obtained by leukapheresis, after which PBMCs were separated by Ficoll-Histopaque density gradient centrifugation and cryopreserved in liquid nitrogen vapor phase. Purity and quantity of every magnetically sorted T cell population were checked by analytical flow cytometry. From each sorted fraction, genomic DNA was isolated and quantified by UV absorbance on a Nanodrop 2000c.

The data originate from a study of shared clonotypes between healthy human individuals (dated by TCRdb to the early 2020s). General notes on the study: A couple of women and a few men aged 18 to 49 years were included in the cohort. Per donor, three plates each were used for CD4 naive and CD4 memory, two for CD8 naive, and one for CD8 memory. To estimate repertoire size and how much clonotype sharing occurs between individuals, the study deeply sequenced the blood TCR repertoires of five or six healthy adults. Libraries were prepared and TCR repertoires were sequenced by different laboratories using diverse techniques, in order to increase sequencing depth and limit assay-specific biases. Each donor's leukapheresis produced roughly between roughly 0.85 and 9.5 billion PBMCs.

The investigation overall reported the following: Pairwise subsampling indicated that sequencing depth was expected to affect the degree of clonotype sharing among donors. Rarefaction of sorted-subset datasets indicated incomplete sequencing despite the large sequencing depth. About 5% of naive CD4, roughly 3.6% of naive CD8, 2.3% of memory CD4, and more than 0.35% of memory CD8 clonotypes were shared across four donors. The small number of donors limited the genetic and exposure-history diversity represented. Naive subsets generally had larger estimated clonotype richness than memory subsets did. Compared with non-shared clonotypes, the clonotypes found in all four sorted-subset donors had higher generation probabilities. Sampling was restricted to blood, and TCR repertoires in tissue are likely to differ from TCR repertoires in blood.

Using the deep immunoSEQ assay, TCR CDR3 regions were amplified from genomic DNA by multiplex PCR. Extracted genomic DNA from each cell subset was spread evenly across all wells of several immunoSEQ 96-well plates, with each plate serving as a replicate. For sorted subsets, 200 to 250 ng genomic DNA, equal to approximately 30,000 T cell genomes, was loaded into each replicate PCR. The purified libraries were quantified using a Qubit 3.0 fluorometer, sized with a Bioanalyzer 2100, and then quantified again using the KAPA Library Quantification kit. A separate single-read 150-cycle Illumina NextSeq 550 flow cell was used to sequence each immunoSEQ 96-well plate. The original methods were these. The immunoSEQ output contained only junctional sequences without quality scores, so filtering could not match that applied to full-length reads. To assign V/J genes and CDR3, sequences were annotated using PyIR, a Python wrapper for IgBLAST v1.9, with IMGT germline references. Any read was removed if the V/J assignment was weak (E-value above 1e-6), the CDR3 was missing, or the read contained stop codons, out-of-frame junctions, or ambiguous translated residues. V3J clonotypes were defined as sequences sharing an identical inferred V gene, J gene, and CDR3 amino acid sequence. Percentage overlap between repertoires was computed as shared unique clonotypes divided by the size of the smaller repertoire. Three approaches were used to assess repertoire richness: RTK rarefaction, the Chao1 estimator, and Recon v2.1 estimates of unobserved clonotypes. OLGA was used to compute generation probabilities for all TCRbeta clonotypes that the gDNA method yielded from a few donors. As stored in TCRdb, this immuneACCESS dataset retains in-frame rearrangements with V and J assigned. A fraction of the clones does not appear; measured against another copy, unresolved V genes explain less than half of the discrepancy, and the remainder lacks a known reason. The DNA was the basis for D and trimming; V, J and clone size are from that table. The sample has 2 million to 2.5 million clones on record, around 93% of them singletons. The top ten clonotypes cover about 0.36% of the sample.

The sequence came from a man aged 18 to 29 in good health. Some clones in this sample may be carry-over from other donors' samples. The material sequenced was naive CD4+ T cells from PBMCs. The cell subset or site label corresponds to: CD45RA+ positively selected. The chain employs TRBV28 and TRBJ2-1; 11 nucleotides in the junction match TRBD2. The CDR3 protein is CATRLAGRIYNEQFF. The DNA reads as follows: TGTGCCACCCGACTAGCGGGACGGATTTACAATGAGCAGTTCTTC.